Detailed here is one T cell receptor beta chain. Compared with germline, one end of the junction differs, possibly owing to a read error. Clones were read by immunoSEQ multiplex PCR, and TCRdb kept only the in-frame ones, dropping some. This table has more than 250,000 clones, around 88% appearing once. This sample is drawn from a study of blood T cell repertoires in COVID-19. Study as a whole: The cDNA or gDNA used as material had been derived from T cells, B-cell-depleted T cells, or PBMCs.

CDR3 size: 14 residues. CDR1 is MNHNS and CDR2 is SASEGT in the germline V gene. Sequencing input: peripheral blood. The chain carries TRBV6-1 and TRBJ1-1; 8 bases are shared with TRBD1. This clonotype originated in a woman aged 25 to 39 with COVID-19, enrolled during active disease. The CDR3 DNA reads TGTGCCAGCAGGGAAGGACAGGGAAACACTGAAGCTTTCTTT. Amino acid sequence: CASREGQGNTEAFF.